Detailed here is one TCR beta chain. Its matching antigen is unknown. Here immunoSEQ multiplex PCR was the method, and the copy in TCRdb shows in-frame clones only, minus some. The table lists 55,000 to 85,000 clones, about 83% of them singletons. The length of the CDR3 is 15 residues. Trimming cost V 2 bases and J 4 bases; bases outside gene matches: 3. Germline V CDR1 and CDR2: SGHVS, FNYEAQ. The time point: pretreatment peripheral blood. Samples were collected from each patient before treatment and during treatment. Each patient gave between 1 and 8 of them in total. The sample comes from a study of PD-L1 blockade in urothelial cancer. As for the study in general: Researchers found blood samples held a median of roughly 140,000 T cells.

Study observations and caveats: Better survival was forecast by a pretreatment blood TCR clonality below the median.

The chain has TRBV7-6 and TRBJ2-1; TRBD2 aligns across 9 bases. Here the sequenced sample was PBMCs, taken around atezolizumab (anti-PD-L1) treatment. This sequence originates from a woman in her seventies with urothelial cancer. The CDR3 loop reads CASSLSGGRYNEQFF. Here the CDR3 DNA reads TGTGCCAGCAGCTTAAGCGGGGGGAGGTACAATGAGCAGTTCTTC.